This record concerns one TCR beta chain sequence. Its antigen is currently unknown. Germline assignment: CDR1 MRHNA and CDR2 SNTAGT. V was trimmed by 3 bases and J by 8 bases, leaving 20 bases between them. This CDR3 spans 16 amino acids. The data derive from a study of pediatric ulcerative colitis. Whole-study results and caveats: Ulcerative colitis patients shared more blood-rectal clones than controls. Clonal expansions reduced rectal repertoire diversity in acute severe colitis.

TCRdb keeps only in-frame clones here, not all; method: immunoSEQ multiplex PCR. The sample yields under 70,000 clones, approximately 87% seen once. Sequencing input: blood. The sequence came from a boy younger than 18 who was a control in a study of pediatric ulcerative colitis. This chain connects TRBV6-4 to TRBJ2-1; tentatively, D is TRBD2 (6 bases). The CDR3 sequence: CASSEGVGGSHDEQFF. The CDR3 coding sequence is TGTGCCAGCAGTGAGGGAGTCGGAGGGTCTCACGATGAGCAGTTCTTC.